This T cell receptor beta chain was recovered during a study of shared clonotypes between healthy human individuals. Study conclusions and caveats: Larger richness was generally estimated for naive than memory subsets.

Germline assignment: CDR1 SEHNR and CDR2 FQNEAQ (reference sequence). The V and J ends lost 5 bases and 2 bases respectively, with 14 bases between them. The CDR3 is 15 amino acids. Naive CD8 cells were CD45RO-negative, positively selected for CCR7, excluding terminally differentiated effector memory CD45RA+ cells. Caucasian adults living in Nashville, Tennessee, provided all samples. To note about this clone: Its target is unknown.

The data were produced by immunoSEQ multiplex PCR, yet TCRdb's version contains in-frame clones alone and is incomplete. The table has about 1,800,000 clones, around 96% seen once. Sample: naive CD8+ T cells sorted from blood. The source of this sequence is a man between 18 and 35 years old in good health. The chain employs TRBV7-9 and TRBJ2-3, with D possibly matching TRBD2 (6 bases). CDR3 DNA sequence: TGTGCCAGCAGCCTAAGACTAGAAGTCACAGATACGCAGTATTTT. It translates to CASSLRLEVTDTQYF. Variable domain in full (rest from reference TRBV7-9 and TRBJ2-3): DTGVSQNPRHKITKRGQNVTFRCDPISEHNRLYWYRQTLGQGPEFLTYFQNEAQLEKSRLLSDRFSAERPKGSFSTLEIQRTEQGDSAMYLCASSLRLEVTDTQYFGPGTRLTVL.